This T cell receptor (beta chain) was identified in a study of blood T cell repertoires in COVID-19. As for the study in general: The samples span acute and convalescent COVID-19 from the United States, Italy and Spain.

Recruited during active infection, patients (from Seattle) were subsequently followed longitudinally. The length of the CDR3 is 14 residues. From germline, CDR1 is MDHEN and CDR2 SYDVKM. The V and J ends lost 5 bases and 4 bases, in that order; junction bases with no gene match: 5. This clone was counted a few times. In the authors' workflow: Estimated nucleated cell counts came from reference gene primer amplification. Sequencing used immunoSEQ multiplex PCR; TCRdb keeps in-frame clones, though not all of them. D and trimming come from the DNA, and the V and J calls and clone size come from that table. The top ten clones hold 7% to 10% of a sample with roughly 220,000 clones, 80% to 85% of them seen once.

The source of this sequence is a woman aged 80 or over with COVID-19, enrolled during active disease. The chain has TRBV28 and TRBJ1-3; 7 bases are shared with TRBD1. The sequenced material came from peripheral blood. The CDR3 DNA is TGTGCCAGCAGTCCAGGGGGGACGGGAAACACCATATATTTT. This encodes CASSPGGTGNTIYF. Looking up the rest from reference TRBV28 and TRBJ1-3 gives the full variable domain: DVKVTQSSRYLVKRTGEKVFLECVQDMDHENMFWYRQDPGLGLRLIYFSYDVKMKEKGDIPEGYSVSREKKERFSLILESASTNQTSMYLCASSPGGTGNTIYFGEGSWLTVV.